This entry lists 26 T cell receptor beta chains sequenced from one sample in a study of T cell repertoires and leukemia-associated antigens. In TCRdb, the 5' RACE reads were re-called with MiXCR into one record per CDR3 protein. The data contain some 14,000 distinct CDR3 sequences, approximately 38% of them seen just once; the ten biggest clones take up roughly 8.7%. These receptors' targets are unknown. The sequenced sample was CD3+ T cells sorted from blood and cultured. All receptors come from a female donor in good health.

Remarks on this clonotype: At one boundary the junction diverges from the germline segment, which might be a read error. V and J are TRBV20-1 and TRBJ1-2; no clear D gene. Per germline, CDR1 DFQATT and CDR2 SNEGSKA (reference sequence). This CDR3 has 12 residues. Here the CDR3 reads CSARDLHYGYAF. In DNA, the CDR3 is TGCAGTGCTAGAGACCTTCACTATGGCTACGCCTTC.

In its sample, this clonotype ranks as medium-sized (0.01 to 0.1%). The chain recombines TRBV7-2 with TRBJ2-7, with 8 bases lining up with TRBD1. Germline assignment: CDR1 SGHTA and CDR2 FQGNSA. CDR3 length equals 14 residues. The V and J ends lost 4 bases and 2 bases, in that order; junction bases with no gene match: 4. The CDR3: CASSSRQGTYEQYF. The CDR3 DNA follows: TGTGCCAGCAGCTCGAGACAGGGGACCTACGAGCAGTACTTC.

Comment on this clonotype: The DNA is left out, because the CDR3 cannot be placed on it with certainty; the CDR3 is given as TCRdb lists it. The chain is built from TRBV5-1 and TRBJ2-1; the tabulated D call, TRBD2, remains unverified against the DNA. The CDR3 is 24 amino acids in total, end residues counted. Per the germline V gene, CDR1 is SGHRS and CDR2 is YFSETQ. The CDR3 sequence: CASSFYICSAKGLAGGLAYNEQFF.

This clonotype was seen a few times. The chain links TRBV20-1 to TRBJ2-1; D is unresolved. Per the germline V gene, CDR1 is DFQATT and CDR2 is SNEGSKA (reference sequence). This CDR3 has 16 amino acids. Trimming removed 0 bases from V and 0 bases from J, with 12 bases in between. This CDR3 is CSARDRWRGSYNEQFF. The DNA for the CDR3 is TGCAGTGCTAGAGACAGGTGGCGAGGCTCCTACAATGAGCAGTTCTTC.

The J gene is TRBJ1-1, the V gene TRBV24-1, with a weak D call TRBD1 (6 bases). The V gene lost 8 bases and the J gene lost 1 base, with 16 bases spanning the gap. CDR1 and CDR2 (germline): KGHDR, SFDVKD. This CDR3 contains 15 residues. In DNA form, the CDR3 reads TGTGCCACCAAAGGGCAGGGGAGTCGGAACACTGAAGCTTTCTTT. It encodes CATKGQGSRNTEAFF.

This clonotype has a count of ten or more. The chain combines TRBV18 with TRBJ2-7; TRBD2 agrees at 7 bases. With 3 bases clipped from V and 4 bases from J, the junction kept 9 bases outside the gene matches. The CDR3 is 15 residues long. CDR1 KGHSH and CDR2 LQKENI come from the germline V gene. The CDR3 region has the DNA TGTGCCAGCTCACCGGAGAGCGGGAATAGATACGAGCAGTACTTC. It yields the protein CASSPESGNRYEQYF.

A few counts support this clonotype. The V gene is TRBV27, the J gene TRBJ2-2; D is ambiguous. Per germline, CDR1 MNHEY and CDR2 SMNVEV (reference sequence). V lost 5 bases to trimming and J lost 3 bases, with 1 base between them. The CDR3 extends over 11 amino acids. CDR3 protein: CASSHTGELFF. CDR3 coding DNA: TGTGCCAGCAGTCACACCGGGGAGCTGTTTTTT.

This clonotype counts as medium-sized (0.01 to 0.1%). This chain connects TRBV6-6 to TRBJ2-1; D uncertain. This CDR3 region has 14 residues. V gave up 6 bases and J gave up 1 base, with 10 bases separating them. CDR1 MNHNY and CDR2 SVGAGI come from the germline V gene (reference sequence). This chain's CDR3 is CASRGSLSYNEQFF. CDR3 nucleotides: TGTGCCAGCAGGGGGTCCCTATCCTACAATGAGCAGTTCTTC.

The chain has TRBV7-9 and TRBJ2-7, with a possible D match to TRBD2 (6 bases). V shed 5 bases and J shed 7 bases, with 18 bases lying between them. Germline CDR1 is SEHNR and CDR2 is FQNEAQ (reference sequence). The CDR3 loop spans 14 amino acids. CDR3 region: CASSPVGGSLEQYF. CDR3 DNA: TGTGCCAGCAGCCCGGTTGGGGGGAGCTTGGAGCAGTACTTC.

This rearrangement joins TRBV4-3 to TRBJ2-3; 7 bases map to TRBD2. CDR1 is LGHNA, CDR2 YSLEER, per germline. With 4 bases clipped from V and 4 bases from J, the junction kept 8 bases outside the gene matches. The CDR3 covers 15 residues. The CDR3 spells CASSLGWEGSDTQYF. The CDR3 DNA follows: TGCGCCAGCAGCCTGGGCTGGGAGGGCTCAGATACGCAGTATTTT.

The gene calls are TRBV4-2 and TRBJ2-5; possibly TRBD2 for D (6 bases). The CDR3 spans 14 residues. Trimming cost V 2 bases and J 7 bases, with 14 bases left between them. Germline V CDR1 and CDR2: LGHNA, YNFKEQ. The CDR3 reads CASSQYQGGATQYF. The CDR3 coding sequence is TGTGCCAGCAGCCAATACCAGGGAGGCGCGACCCAGTACTTC.

This clonotype was recorded many times. The chain is built from TRBV12-3 or TRBV12-4 and TRBJ2-1; 10 bases fit TRBD2. After removal of 10 bases from V and 4 bases from J, the junction contained 10 bases not matched to a gene. This CDR3 contains 15 residues. In DNA, the CDR3 is TGTGCCAACAGCCCTAGCGGGAGAGGGTACAATGAGCAGTTCTTC. Its protein product is CANSPSGRGYNEQFF.

Remarks on this clonotype: One end of the junction fails to match germline, which may point to a read error. This chain links TRBV4-3 with TRBJ1-1; unclear D gene. Germline V lookup: CDR1 LGHNA, CDR2 YSLEER. The CDR3 consists of 12 residues. The CDR3 loop is CACSSLRDEAFF. CDR3 bases: TGCGCCTGCAGTTCTCTGAGGGATGAAGCTTTCTTT.

This clonotype has at least ten counts. This chain connects TRBV5-1 to TRBJ2-5; D is possibly TRBD1 (6 bases). The CDR3 contains 13 residues. V lost 5 bases, J lost 2 bases, and 10 bases lay in between. Germline CDR1 SGHRS, CDR2 YFSETQ. The CDR3 reads CASSRTVQETQYF. The DNA of the CDR3 is TGCGCCAGCAGTAGGACAGTTCAAGAGACCCAGTACTTC.

The gene calls are TRBV20-1 and TRBJ2-3; 8 nucleotides agree with TRBD2. Germline V gene sequence: CDR1 DFQATT, CDR2 SNEGSKA (reference sequence). CDR3 length equals 15 residues. The ends lost 6 bases at V and 6 bases at J; junction bases unmatched: 14. The CDR3 region has the DNA TGCAGTGCCGGAGACCTAGCGGGCACCGGGGATACGCAGTATTTT. Protein product: CSAGDLAGTGDTQYF.

This clonotype is categorized as medium-sized. V usage is TRBV20-1 and J usage is TRBJ2-3, with D unclear. The CDR3 spans 12 residues. V was cut by 0 bases and J by 8 bases, with 9 bases left in between. Per the germline V gene, CDR1 is DFQATT and CDR2 is SNEGSKA (reference sequence). The CDR3 loop is CSAREGMGTQYF. The CDR3, as DNA: TGCAGTGCTAGAGAAGGGATGGGTACGCAGTATTTT.

This clonotype has ten or more counts. The chain uses TRBV7-8 and TRBJ2-3, with no clear D. CDR1 is SGHVS, CDR2 FQNEAQ, per germline. V lost 5 bases and J 6 bases, leaving 15 bases between the germline ends. The CDR3 extends over 14 amino acids. The DNA for the CDR3 is TGTGCCAGCAGCCCCACGGTTTATACGGATACGCAGTATTTT. Amino acids: CASSPTVYTDTQYF.

This clonotype was observed many times. This rearrangement joins TRBV12-3 or TRBV12-4 to TRBJ1-6; 9 bases align to TRBD1. After removal of 8 bases from V and 7 bases from J, the junction contained 6 bases not matched to a gene. CDR3 size: 14 residues. CDR3: CASSSGTGNSPLHF. Written as DNA, the CDR3 is TGTGCCAGCTCCTCCGGGACAGGGAATTCACCCCTCCACTTT.

Concerning this clonotype: The junction shows a germline mismatch at one end, possibly a read error. This sequence joins TRBV20-1 and TRBJ1-2; 7 bases fit TRBD1. CDR1 is DFQATT and CDR2 is SNEGSKA in the germline V gene (reference sequence). This CDR3 is built from 14 residues. CDR3 sequence: CSARIRQGVRGCTF. CDR3 sequence (DNA): TGCAGTGCAAGGATAAGGCAGGGGGTTCGGGGCTGCACCTTC.

In regard to this clonotype: A read error is possible here, since a much larger clone lies one base away. The chain recombines TRBV7-8 with TRBJ2-1, with 7 bases fitting TRBD2. The CDR3 runs 15 residues. The germline V gene has CDR1 SGHVS and CDR2 FQNEAQ. Unmatched junction bases numbered 20, after V lost 11 bases and J lost 10 bases. The CDR3 region is CADAGLGEGYGEQFF. For the CDR3, the DNA is TGTGCCGATGCTGGATTGGGGGAGGGTTACGGCGAGCAGTTCTTC.

On this clonotype itself: Lacking the conserved final phenylalanine or tryptophan, this CDR3 likely reflects a read error. The chain carries TRBV28 and TRBJ1-2; tentative D call: TRBD1 (5 bases). Trimming stripped 6 bases from V and 5 bases from J, with 19 bases between. Germline lookup yields CDR1 MDHEN and CDR2 SYDVKM. CDR3 size: 15 residues. The CDR3 loop is CASSPTGAIGYGYTS. In nucleotides, the CDR3 is TGTGCCAGCAGCCCTACCGGGGCGATTGGGTATGGCTACACCTCC.

Only a few counts were recorded for this clonotype. This chain joins TRBV29-1 and TRBJ1-2, with 9 nucleotides matching TRBD1. CDR1 SQVTM and CDR2 ANQGSEA come from the germline V gene. Trimming cost V 7 bases and J 6 bases; bases outside gene matches: 0. The CDR3 length is 10 residues. CDR3 loop: CSGDRDGYTF. The DNA of the CDR3 is TGCAGCGGGGACAGGGATGGCTACACCTTC.

CDR3 coding DNA: TGCGCCACCCAAAGGTCTCCGACAGGGGTTAGGGAGACCCAGTACTTC. Translated, it gives CATQRSPTGVRETQYF. The chain recombines TRBV5-1 with TRBJ2-5; the match to TRBD1 covers 8 bases. The CDR3 covers 16 residues. V shed 9 bases, J shed 5 bases, and the junction held 18 bases outside the gene matches. From germline, CDR1 is SGHRS and CDR2 YFSETQ. The variable domain in full, completed from reference TRBV5-1 and TRBJ2-5, reads KAGVTQTPRYLIKTRGQQVTLSCSPISGHRSVSWYQQTPGQGLQFLFEYFSETQRNKGNFPGRFSGRQFSNSRSEMNVSTLELGDSALYLCATQRSPTGVRETQYFGPGTRLLVL.

Only a few counts were recorded for this clonotype. At one of its ends the junction is not consistent with the germline gene, which may arise from a read error. The rearrangement links TRBV20-1 to TRBJ2-1, with D tentatively TRBD2 (6 bases). The germline V gene encodes CDR1 DFQATT and CDR2 SNEGSKA (reference sequence). This CDR3 has 14 amino acids. The CDR3 region is CSAIGTSSHNEQLF. The CDR3 nucleotides read TGCAGTGCGATCGGGACTTCCTCCCACAATGAGCAGCTCTTC.

Concerning this clonotype itself: Germline is not matched at one junction end, which may reflect a read error. V gene TRBV27 combines with J gene TRBJ1-6; D possibly corresponds to TRBD1 (6 bases). CDR3 size: 15 residues. Looked up from germline, CDR1 is MNHEY and CDR2 is SMNVEV (reference sequence). CDR3 sequence (DNA): TGTGCCAGCAGTCGAGGACAGTTCGGGTATTCACCCCTCCGTTTT. Its translation: CASSRGQFGYSPLRF.

This clonotype has a handful of counts. This rearrangement joins TRBV6-6 to TRBJ2-5; D gene uncertain. Germline CDR1 is MNHNY and CDR2 is SVGAGI (reference sequence). The CDR3 runs to 13 residues. V lost 4 bases and J lost 1, with 7 bases in between. CDR3 sequence reads: CASSSTRQETQYF. The CDR3, as DNA: TGTGCCAGCAGTTCCACCCGCCAAGAGACCCAGTACTTC.